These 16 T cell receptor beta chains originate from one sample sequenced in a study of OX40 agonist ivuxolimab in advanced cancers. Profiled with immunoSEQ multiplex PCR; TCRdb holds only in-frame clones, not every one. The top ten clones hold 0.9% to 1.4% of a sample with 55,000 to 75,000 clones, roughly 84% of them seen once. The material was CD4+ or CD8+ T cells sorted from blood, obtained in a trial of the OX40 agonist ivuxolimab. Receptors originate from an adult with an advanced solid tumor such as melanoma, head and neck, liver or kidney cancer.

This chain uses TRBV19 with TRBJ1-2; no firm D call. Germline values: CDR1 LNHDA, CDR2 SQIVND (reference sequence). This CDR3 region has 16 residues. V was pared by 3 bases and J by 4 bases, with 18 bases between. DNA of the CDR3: TGTGCCAGTAGTATGGGTGGAGGAGGTCGTTCCTATGGCTACACCTTC. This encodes CASSMGGGGRSYGYTF. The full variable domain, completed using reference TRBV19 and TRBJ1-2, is DGGITQSPKYLFRKEGQNVTLSCEQNLNHDAMYWYRQDPGQGLRLIYYSQIVNDFQKGDIAEGYSVSREKKESFPLTVTSAQKNPTAFYLCASSMGGGGRSYGYTFGSGTRLTVV.

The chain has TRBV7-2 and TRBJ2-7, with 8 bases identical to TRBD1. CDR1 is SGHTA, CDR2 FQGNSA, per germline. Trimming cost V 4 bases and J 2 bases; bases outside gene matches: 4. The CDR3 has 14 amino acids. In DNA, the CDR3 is TGTGCCAGCAGCTCCTGGGACAGGCCCTACGAGCAGTACTTC. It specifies CASSSWDRPYEQYF.

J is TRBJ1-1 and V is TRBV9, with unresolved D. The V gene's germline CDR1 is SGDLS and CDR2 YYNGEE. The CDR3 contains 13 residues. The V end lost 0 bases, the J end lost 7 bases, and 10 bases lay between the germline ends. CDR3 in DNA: TGTGCCAGCAGCGTAGGACCCGAAAATGAAGCTTTCTTT. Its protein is CASSVGPENEAFF.

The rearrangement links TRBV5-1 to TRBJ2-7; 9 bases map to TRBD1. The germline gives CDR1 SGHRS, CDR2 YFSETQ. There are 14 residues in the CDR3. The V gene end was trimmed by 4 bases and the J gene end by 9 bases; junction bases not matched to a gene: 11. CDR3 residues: CASSPWGTGNLQYF. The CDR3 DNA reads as TGCGCCAGCAGCCCCTGGGGGACAGGGAATTTGCAGTACTTC.

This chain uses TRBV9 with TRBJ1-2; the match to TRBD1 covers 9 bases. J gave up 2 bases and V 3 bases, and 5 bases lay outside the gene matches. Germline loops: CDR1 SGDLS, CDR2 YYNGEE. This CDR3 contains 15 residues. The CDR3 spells CASSAYGQGNYGYTF. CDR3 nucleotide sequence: TGTGCCAGCAGCGCATATGGACAGGGGAACTATGGCTACACCTTC.

The CDR3 loop is CASSLVVFQETQYF. CDR3 coding DNA: TGTGCCAGCAGCTTAGTGGTCTTCCAAGAGACCCAGTACTTC. This chain links TRBV7-9 with TRBJ2-5, with D hard to call. With 1 base removed from V and 1 base from J, the gap between germline ends came to 7 bases. Per the germline V gene, CDR1 is SEHNR and CDR2 is FQNEAQ (reference sequence). The CDR3 spans 14 residues.

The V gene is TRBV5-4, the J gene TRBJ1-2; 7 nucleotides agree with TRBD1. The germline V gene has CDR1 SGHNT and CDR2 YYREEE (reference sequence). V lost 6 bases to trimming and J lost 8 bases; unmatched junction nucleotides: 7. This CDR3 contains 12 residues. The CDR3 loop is CASTRTGNGYTF. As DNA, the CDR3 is TGTGCCAGCACCCGGACAGGAAACGGCTACACCTTC.

CDR3 bases: TGTGCCAGCAGCTTAACCTGGACAGGGGCGGTTGGCCAAGAGACCCAGTACTTC. Translation gives CASSLTWTGAVGQETQYF. The gene calls are TRBV11-3 and TRBJ2-5; 9 nucleotides match TRBD1. Germline V CDR1 and CDR2: SGHNT, YENEEA. The CDR3 loop spans 18 amino acids. Trimming took 2 bases from V and 1 from J; bases not matched to a gene: 11. The variable domain in full, with the rest retrieved from reference TRBV11-3 and TRBJ2-5, is EAGVVQSPRYKIIEKKQPVAFWCNPISGHNTLYWYLQNLGQGPELLIRYENEEAVDDSQLPKDRFSAERLKGVDSTLKIQPAELGDSAVYLCASSLTWTGAVGQETQYFGPGTRLLVL.

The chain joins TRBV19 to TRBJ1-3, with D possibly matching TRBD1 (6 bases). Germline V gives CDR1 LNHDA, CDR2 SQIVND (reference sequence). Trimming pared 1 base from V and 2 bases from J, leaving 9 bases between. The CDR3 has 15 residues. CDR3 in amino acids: CASSIGAGAGNTIYF. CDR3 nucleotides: TGTGCCAGTAGTATAGGCGCAGGGGCTGGAAACACCATATATTTT. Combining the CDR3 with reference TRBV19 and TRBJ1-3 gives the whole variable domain DGGITQSPKYLFRKEGQNVTLSCEQNLNHDAMYWYRQDPGQGLRLIYYSQIVNDFQKGDIAEGYSVSREKKESFPLTVTSAQKNPTAFYLCASSIGAGAGNTIYFGEGSWLTVV.

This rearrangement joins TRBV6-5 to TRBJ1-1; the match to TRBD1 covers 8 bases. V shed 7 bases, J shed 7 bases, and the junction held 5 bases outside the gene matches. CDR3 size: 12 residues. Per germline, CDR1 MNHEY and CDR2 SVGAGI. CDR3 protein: CASIDRGIEAFF. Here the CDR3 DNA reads TGTGCCAGCATCGACAGGGGCATTGAAGCTTTCTTT.

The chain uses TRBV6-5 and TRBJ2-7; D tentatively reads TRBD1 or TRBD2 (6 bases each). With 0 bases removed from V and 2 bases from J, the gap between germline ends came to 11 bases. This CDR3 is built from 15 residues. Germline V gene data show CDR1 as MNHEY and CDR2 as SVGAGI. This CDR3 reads CASSYSNGGPYEQYF. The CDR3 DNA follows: TGTGCCAGCAGTTACTCGAACGGGGGCCCCTACGAGCAGTACTTC.

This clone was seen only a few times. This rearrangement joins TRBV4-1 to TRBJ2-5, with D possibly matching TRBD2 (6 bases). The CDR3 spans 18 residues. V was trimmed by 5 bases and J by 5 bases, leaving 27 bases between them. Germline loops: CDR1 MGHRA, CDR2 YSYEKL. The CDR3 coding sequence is TGCGCCAGCAGCTCTATGGATATGGGACTGGTAAACTGGGAGACCCAGTACTTC. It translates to CASSSMDMGLVNWETQYF.

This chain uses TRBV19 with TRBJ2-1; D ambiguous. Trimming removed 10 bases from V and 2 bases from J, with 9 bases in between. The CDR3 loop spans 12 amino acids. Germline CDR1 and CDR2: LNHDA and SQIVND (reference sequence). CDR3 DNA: TGTGCCATAAGGACGACCTACAATGAGCAGTTCTTC. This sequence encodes CAIRTTYNEQFF. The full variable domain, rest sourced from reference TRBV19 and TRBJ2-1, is DGGITQSPKYLFRKEGQNVTLSCEQNLNHDAMYWYRQDPGQGLRLIYYSQIVNDFQKGDIAEGYSVSREKKESFPLTVTSAQKNPTAFYLCAIRTTYNEQFFGPGTRLTVL.

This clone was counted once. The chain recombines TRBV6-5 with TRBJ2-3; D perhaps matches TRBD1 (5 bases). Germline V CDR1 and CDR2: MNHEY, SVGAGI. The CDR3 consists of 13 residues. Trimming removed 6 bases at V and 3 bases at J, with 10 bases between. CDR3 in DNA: TGTGCCAGCAGGTTTCAGGGAACAGATACGCAGTATTTT. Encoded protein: CASRFQGTDTQYF.

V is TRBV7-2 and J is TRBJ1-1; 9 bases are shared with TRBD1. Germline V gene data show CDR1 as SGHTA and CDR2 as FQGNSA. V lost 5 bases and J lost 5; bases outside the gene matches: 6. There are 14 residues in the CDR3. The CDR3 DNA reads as TGTGCCAGCAGCCAAACAGGGGGCGCGACTGAAGCTTTCTTT. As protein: CASSQTGGATEAFF.

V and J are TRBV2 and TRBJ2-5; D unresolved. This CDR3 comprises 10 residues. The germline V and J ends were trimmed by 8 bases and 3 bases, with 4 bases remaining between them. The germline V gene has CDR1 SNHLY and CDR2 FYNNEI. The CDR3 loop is CASAEETQYF. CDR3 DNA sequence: TGTGCCAGCGCCGAAGAGACCCAGTACTTC.